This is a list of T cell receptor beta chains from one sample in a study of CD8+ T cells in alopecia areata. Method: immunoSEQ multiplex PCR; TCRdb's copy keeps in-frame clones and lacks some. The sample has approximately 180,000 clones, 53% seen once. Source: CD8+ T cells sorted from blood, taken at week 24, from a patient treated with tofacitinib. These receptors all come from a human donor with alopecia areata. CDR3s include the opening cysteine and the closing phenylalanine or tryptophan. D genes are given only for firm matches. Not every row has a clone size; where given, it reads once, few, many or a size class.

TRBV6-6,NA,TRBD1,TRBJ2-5,TGTGCCAGCAGTTACCGGACAGGGCTCCAAGAGACCCAGTACTTC,CASSYRTGLQETQYF
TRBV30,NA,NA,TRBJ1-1,TGTGCCTGGAGTGCGGGGCGCGAAGCTTTCTTT,CAWSAGREAFF
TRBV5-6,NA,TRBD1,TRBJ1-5,TGTGCCAGCAGCTTGGGGACAGGGCACAATCAGCCCCAGCATTTT,CASSLGTGHNQPQHF
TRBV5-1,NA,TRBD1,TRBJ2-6,TGCGCCAGCAGCCCTCCGACAGGGGTGACGTCGGGGGCCAACGTCCTGACTTTC,CASSPPTGVTSGANVLTF
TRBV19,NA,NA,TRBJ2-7,TGTGCCAGTAGTATAGACGCAGGTACCTACGAGCAGTACTTC,CASSIDAGTYEQYF
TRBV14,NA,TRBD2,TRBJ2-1,TGTGCCAGCAGCCAAGAGGGACTAGCGGGGGATATCCAGTTCTTC,CASSQEGLAGDIQFF
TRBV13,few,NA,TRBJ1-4,TGTGCCAGCAGCTTAGAGGGAGATGAAAAACTGTTTTTT,CASSLEGDEKLFF
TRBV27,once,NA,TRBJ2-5,TGTGCCAGCAGTTTTAGCCCCAGGGGCGACCAGTACTTC,CASSFSPRGDQYF
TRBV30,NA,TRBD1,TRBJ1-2,TGTGCCTGGAGTTCCGGGACAGGTGTATCTGGAGGTGGCTACACCTTC,CAWSSGTGVSGGGYTF
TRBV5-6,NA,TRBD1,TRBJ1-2,TGTGCCAGCAGCTTGGGGACAGGGGGCAATGGCTACACCTTC,CASSLGTGGNGYTF
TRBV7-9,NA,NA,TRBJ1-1,TGTGCCAGCAGAACCGGGACTGAAGCTTTCTTT,CASRTGTEAFF
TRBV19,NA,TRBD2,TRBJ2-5,TGTGCCAGTAGTAGAGGCGGGGGGGGCGAGACCCAGTACTTC,CASSRGGGGETQYF